This TCR gamma chain was identified in a study of γδ T cells in repeated Plasmodium falciparum infection. About the study: Age- and gender-matched Australian children served as comparison for malaria-exposed Malian children. Malaria-naive adults were infected with P. falciparum NF54 four times over approximately 600 days.

Bulk repertoires came from Vgamma9/Vdelta2+ or Vdelta2-negative gammadelta T cells flow-sorted from PBMC. The germline gives CDR1 EGSTGY, CDR2 YDSYTSSV. The trim removed 3 bases at V and 6 bases at J, leaving 8 bases unmatched. The CDR3 contains 13 residues. This clone was recorded a few times. A far larger clone is only one base removed, so a read error is likely. Other nucleotide sequences from this sample produce the same CDR3. TCRdb re-called the multiplex PCR reads through CATT. The sample contains approximately 28,000 gamma-chain clones, 2.5% to 3.5% of which appear only once. Sequencing used gamma-delta T cells from blood. The chain employs TRGV4 and TRGJ1 or TRGJ2. TCRdb supplies no J gene; here it was assigned by aligning the nucleotide sequence to germline. The receptor was isolated from a pool of human donors (malaria-infected and uninfected, not separated). The CDR3: CATWDNPIYKKLF. CDR3 coding DNA: TGTGCCACCTGGGATAACCCTATTTATAAGAAACTCTTT.